A single sample is the source of the 23 T cell receptor beta chains below, sequenced in a study of blood T cell repertoires in COVID-19. TCRdb's copy holds only in-frame clones and misses some; the assay was immunoSEQ multiplex PCR. The sample contains tens of thousands of clones, almost 90% of which appear only once. The sequenced material came from peripheral blood. The source of these receptors is a man between 60 and 70 years old with active COVID-19.

The V call is TRBV19, the J call TRBJ2-7; the match to TRBD2 covers 7 bases. Germline loops: CDR1 LNHDA, CDR2 SQIVND (reference sequence). The CDR3 runs to 15 residues. Unmatched junction bases numbered 9, after V lost 4 bases and J lost 3 bases. Here the CDR3 reads CASSTGGFLGYEQYF. CDR3 bases: TGTGCCAGTAGTACCGGGGGGTTTTTGGGCTACGAGCAGTACTTC.

The chain is built from TRBV18 and TRBJ2-7, with 11 bases aligning to TRBD2. The CDR3 has 16 residues. J lost 1 base, V lost 3 bases, and 5 bases had no gene match. Germline-derived CDR1 and CDR2 are KGHSH and LQKENI. The DNA of the CDR3 is TGTGCCAGCTCACCCCTGGGGACTAGCGGTTCCTACGAGCAGTACTTC. Translated, it gives CASSPLGTSGSYEQYF. Full variable domain (missing parts from reference TRBV18 and TRBJ2-7): NAGVMQNPRHLVRRRGQEARLRCSPMKGHSHVYWYRQLPEEGLKFMVYLQKENIIDESGMPKERFSAEFPKEGPSILRIQQVVRGDSAAYFCASSPLGTSGSYEQYFGPGTRLTVT.

The chain is built from TRBV12-5 and TRBJ2-1; TRBD1 aligns across 10 bases. The ends lost 6 bases at V and 7 bases at J; junction bases unmatched: 6. Germline V gene lookup returns CDR1 LGHNT and CDR2 FRNRAP. The CDR3 is 14 amino acids. CDR3 protein: CASGRGQGGNEQFF. In DNA, the CDR3 is TGTGCTAGTGGCCGAGGACAGGGGGGGAATGAGCAGTTCTTC.

The V gene is TRBV2, the J gene TRBJ2-7; 10 bases align to TRBD1. The V gene end was trimmed by 3 bases and the J gene end by 4 bases; junction bases not matched to a gene: 3. The CDR3 totals 14 residues. The germline V gene encodes CDR1 SNHLY and CDR2 FYNNEI. The chain's CDR3 is CASSDRDRGYEQYF. The CDR3 nucleotides read TGTGCCAGCAGTGATAGGGACAGGGGATACGAGCAGTACTTC.

The chain uses TRBV7-6 and TRBJ2-5; 11 bases line up with TRBD2. Trimming at V came to 5 bases and at J to 3 bases, leaving 5 bases not matched to a gene. The V gene's germline CDR1 is SGHVS and CDR2 FNYEAQ. The CDR3 has 15 residues. CDR3 amino acids: CASSEGTSGEETQYF. In DNA form, the CDR3 reads TGTGCCAGCAGCGAAGGGACTAGCGGAGAAGAGACCCAGTACTTC.

The V and J genes are TRBV28 and TRBJ1-5; 7 positions match TRBD1. J was trimmed by 4 bases and V by 1 base; bases with no gene match: 4. This CDR3 has 15 residues. The germline gives CDR1 MDHEN, CDR2 SYDVKM. The CDR3 DNA sequence: TGTGCCAGCAGTTTATACAGGGGCGAGAATCAGCCCCAGCATTTT. Its translation: CASSLYRGENQPQHF.

The chain has TRBV5-1 and TRBJ2-7; 7 bases are shared with TRBD1. This CDR3 is 14 amino acids long. J gave up 5 bases and V 2 bases, and 7 bases lay outside the gene matches. Germline CDR1 reads SGHRS; CDR2 reads YFSETQ. CDR3 residues: CASSLRQGGDEQYF. The CDR3 DNA follows: TGCGCCAGCAGCTTAAGACAGGGTGGCGACGAGCAGTACTTC.

The chain has TRBV5-1 and TRBJ2-1, with 7 bases identical to TRBD2. V was clipped by 0 bases and J by 2 bases; unmatched bases: 5. The CDR3 is 16 amino acids. Germline CDR1 and CDR2: SGHRS and YFSETQ. The CDR3 nucleotides are TGCGCCAGCAGCTTGGCGGGAGGCAGGGCCTACAATGAGCAGTTCTTC. Translated: CASSLAGGRAYNEQFF. Full variable domain (outside the CDR3, taken from reference TRBV5-1 and TRBJ2-1): KAGVTQTPRYLIKTRGQQVTLSCSPISGHRSVSWYQQTPGQGLQFLFEYFSETQRNKGNFPGRFSGRQFSNSRSEMNVSTLELGDSALYLCASSLAGGRAYNEQFFGPGTRLTVL.

V gene TRBV19 combines with J gene TRBJ2-7; 14 nucleotides line up with TRBD2. Trimming removed 5 bases from V and 6 bases from J; junction bases left unmatched: 0. The CDR3 runs to 13 residues. The germline CDR1 and CDR2 sequences are LNHDA and SQIVND (reference sequence). The CDR3 DNA reads TGTGCCAGTAGTGGGACTAGCGGGAGCGAGCAGTACTTC. Translating gives CASSGTSGSEQYF.

CDR3 DNA: TGCGCCAGCAGCTTGGAAAAGGGACTAGCGGGAGCCTACGAGCAGTACTTC. It is translated as CASSLEKGLAGAYEQYF. This chain connects TRBV5-1 to TRBJ2-7; 14 bases are shared with TRBD2. This CDR3 is 17 amino acids long. Trimming took 0 bases from V and 2 from J; bases not matched to a gene: 4. Germline V lookup: CDR1 SGHRS, CDR2 YFSETQ.

The V and J genes are TRBV27 and TRBJ1-3, with 9 bases fitting TRBD1. The V gene's germline CDR1 is MNHEY and CDR2 SMNVEV (reference sequence). V shed 4 bases and J 8 bases; nucleotides not matched to a gene: 3. This CDR3 is 13 amino acids long. CDR3 region: CASSWGQGHTIYF. As DNA, the CDR3 is TGTGCCAGCAGTTGGGGACAGGGTCACACCATATATTTT.

This clone was observed a handful of times. The gene calls are TRBV7-8 and TRBJ1-4, with 9 positions matching TRBD1. After removal of 5 bases from V and 11 bases from J, the junction contained 6 bases not matched to a gene. Germline CDR1 is SGHVS and CDR2 is FQNEAQ. The CDR3 is 13 amino acids. This CDR3 is CASSRRTGEKLFF. The CDR3 coding sequence is TGTGCCAGCAGCCGGCGGACAGGGGAGAAACTGTTTTTT.

The chain joins TRBV5-4 to TRBJ1-1; no clear D. CDR3 length: 16 residues. The V gene lost 7 bases and the J gene lost 5 bases, with 24 bases spanning the gap. Germline V gene sequence: CDR1 SGHNT, CDR2 YYREEE (reference sequence). DNA for the CDR3: TGTGCCAGCGAAACCGGTCCGGGTCCCCACCAAACTGAAGCTTTCTTT. Translation gives CASETGPGPHQTEAFF.

The chain links TRBV25-1 to TRBJ2-7, with 8 bases matching TRBD2. The CDR3 loop spans 16 amino acids. The germline V gene has CDR1 MGHDK and CDR2 SYGVNS. Trimming took 2 bases from V and 0 from J; bases not matched to a gene: 6. The CDR3 loop reads CASSEEVSGNSYEQYF. DNA for the CDR3: TGTGCCAGCAGTGAAGAGGTTAGCGGGAACTCCTACGAGCAGTACTTC.

V and J are TRBV5-4 and TRBJ1-2, with D tentatively TRBD1 (5 bases). The V and J ends lost 4 bases and 3 bases respectively, with 10 bases between them. The CDR3 sequence is 13 residues long. Germline CDR1 SGHNT, CDR2 YYREEE (reference sequence). The CDR3 protein is CASSRDRDYGYTF. CDR3 coding DNA: TGTGCCAGCAGCCGTGACAGAGACTATGGCTACACCTTC.

V and J are TRBV11-3 and TRBJ2-2; D is unclear. This CDR3 has 13 residues. V was cut by 0 bases and J by 4 bases, with 3 bases left in between. Looked up from germline, CDR1 is SGHNT and CDR2 is YENEEA. CDR3 nucleotide sequence: TGTGCCAGCAGCTTAGACGTCACCGGGGAGCTGTTTTTT. Amino acids: CASSLDVTGELFF.

The DNA of the CDR3 is TGTGCCAGCAGCCAACGACTAGCGGGAGGCACAGATACGCAGTATTTT. Amino acid sequence: CASSQRLAGGTDTQYF. The V gene is TRBV3-1 (or the pseudogene TRBV3-2), the J gene TRBJ2-3; 12 bases match TRBD2. V lost 2 bases to trimming and J lost 1 base; unmatched junction nucleotides: 1. Germline V gives CDR1 LGHDT, CDR2 YNNKEL (reference sequence). This CDR3 contains 16 residues.

This clone came up once. The chain carries TRBV19 and TRBJ2-3, with 9 bases fitting TRBD2. Germline trimming cut 4 bases from V and 5 bases from J; bases unmatched to any gene: 13. CDR1 and CDR2 from the germline V gene are LNHDA and SQIVND (reference sequence). The CDR3 consists of 17 residues. For the CDR3, the DNA is TGTGCCAGTAGTACTCCGACTAGCGGAGGGGAGGTAGATACGCAGTATTTT. Its protein is CASSTPTSGGEVDTQYF.

In its sample, this clone was seen once. CDR3 DNA: TGTGCCAGCAGTTCAAGGACAGTCAATAGCAATCAGCCCCAGCATTTT. Its protein product is CASSSRTVNSNQPQHF. This chain connects TRBV28 to TRBJ1-5, with D tentatively TRBD1 (6 bases). V shed 4 bases and J shed 0 bases, with 13 bases lying between them. Germline CDR1 reads MDHEN; CDR2 reads SYDVKM. The CDR3 is 16 residues long.

This rearrangement joins TRBV4-1 to TRBJ1-2; 12 bases fit TRBD1. This CDR3 contains 14 residues. Germline loops: CDR1 MGHRA, CDR2 YSYEKL. V gave up 2 bases and J gave up 12 bases; unmatched junction bases: 7. CDR3 protein: CASSQLGTGGVNTF. Written as DNA, the CDR3 is TGCGCCAGCAGCCAACTGGGGACAGGGGGCGTTAACACCTTC.

The rearrangement links TRBV11-2 to TRBJ2-3; 11 positions agree with TRBD2. Germline V gives CDR1 SGHAT, CDR2 FQNNGV. With 5 bases clipped from V and 5 bases from J, the junction kept 6 bases outside the gene matches. The CDR3 covers 15 residues. The chain's CDR3 is CASSQLAGVRDTQYF. The DNA for the CDR3 is TGTGCCAGCAGCCAACTAGCGGGAGTCAGAGATACGCAGTATTTT.

The chain has TRBV9 and TRBJ2-2; weak D call: TRBD2 (5 bases). The CDR3 extends over 15 amino acids. Germline assignment: CDR1 SGDLS and CDR2 YYNGEE. Trimming took 0 bases from V and 7 from J, leaving 13 bases between them. The CDR3 sequence: CASSVVRGLGGELFF. In DNA form, the CDR3 reads TGTGCCAGCAGCGTAGTCCGGGGTCTGGGCGGGGAGCTGTTTTTT.

The chain is built from TRBV4-1 and TRBJ2-1; TRBD2 matches at 9 bases. Unmatched junction bases numbered 4, after V lost 3 bases and J lost 4 bases. CDR3 length: 15 residues. Germline CDR1 MGHRA, CDR2 YSYEKL. CDR3 nucleotides: TGCGCCAGCAGCCATAAGACTAGCGGATACAATGAGCAGTTCTTC. Translation: CASSHKTSGYNEQFF.